This T cell receptor (beta chain) was sequenced in a study of human T cells and chemical hapten exposure. Whole-study context: Donors were sensitized with 2% DPC on the upper inner arm.

General study results and limits: TCRs above 1 in 1000 frequency stayed constant with DPC sensitization.

As for time point: patch test 1, 2 weeks after DPC sensitization. Documented treatment: therapeutic diphenylcyclopropenone sensitization with weekly scalp DPC. Original analysis: Samples ranged from roughly 23,224 to 690,600 TCRs, with a median of about 96,000. TCRdb processed the RACE reads anew with MiXCR; each CDR3 protein has one entry. The V and J calls, along with clone size, are taken from TCRdb and not from the paper's own processing. Of 90,000 or so distinct CDR3 sequences listed, roughly a tenth are singletons. This clonotype was detected ten times or more. Antigen: not known. The CDR3 sequence is 15 residues long. Trimming shortened V by 5 bases and J by 4 bases, and 17 bases separated the two germline ends. From germline, CDR1 is LNHNV and CDR2 YYDKDF (reference sequence).

This TCR derives from a man aged 40-55 years with alopecia areata. Some clones in this sample may be carry-over from other donors' samples. The rearrangement joins TRBV15 to TRBJ1-2; D remains unclear. The sample here was whole blood, taken in connection with sensitization to the hapten diphenylcyclopropenone (DPC). In nucleotides, the CDR3 is TGTGCCACCAGCCCCAACCCCACGGCCCTCTATGGCTACACCTTC. This translates into CATSPNPTALYGYTF.